This T cell receptor beta chain was captured in a study of blood T cells in healthy people across ages. Comments on this clonotype: What it binds is unknown.

The study's findings and limits: Higher diversity and more naive CD4+ cells were features of long-lived donors, compared to aged donors. With donor CMV status unknown, expanded clonotype changes were possibly confounded.

Next came a second PCR, run for about 6 to 12 cycles, which used a sample-barcoded 5' primer along with a J-beta primer mix. Each cDNA molecule was tagged by a template-switch adaptor that had 12 random nucleotides. One entry per CDR3 protein, called by TCRdb with MiXCR from the 5' RACE reads. The sample shows a few hundred thousand distinct CDR3 sequences, approximately 47% of them seen only once. The germline V gene has CDR1 ENHRY and CDR2 SYGVKD. Trimming left V 8 bases short and J 15 bases short, with 20 bases between. The CDR3 is 12 amino acids. The chain combines TRBV10-3 with TRBJ2-4, with D tentatively TRBD1 or TRBD2 (5 bases each). What was sequenced was blood. The origin of this receptor is a man aged 55 to 70 in good health. The DNA for the CDR3 is TGTGCCATCCGGGGCAGCTCCTACGAGCGGTACTTC. Translating it yields CAIRGSSYERYF.